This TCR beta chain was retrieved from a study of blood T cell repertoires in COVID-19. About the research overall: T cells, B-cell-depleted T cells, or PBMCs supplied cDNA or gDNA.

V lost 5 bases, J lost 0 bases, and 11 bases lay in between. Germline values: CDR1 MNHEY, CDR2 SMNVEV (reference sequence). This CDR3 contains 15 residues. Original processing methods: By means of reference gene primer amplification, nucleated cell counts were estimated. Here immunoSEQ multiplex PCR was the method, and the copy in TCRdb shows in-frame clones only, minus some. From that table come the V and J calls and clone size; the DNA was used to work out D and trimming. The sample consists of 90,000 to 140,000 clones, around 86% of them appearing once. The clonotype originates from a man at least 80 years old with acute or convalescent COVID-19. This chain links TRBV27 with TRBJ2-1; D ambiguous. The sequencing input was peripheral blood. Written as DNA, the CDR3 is TGTGCCAGCAGTCCCTCCGAGTTCTCCTACAATGAGCAGTTCTTC. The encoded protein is CASSPSEFSYNEQFF.